The clone carrying this TCR beta chain was seen only a few times. Its antigen is currently unknown. Trimming took off 0 bases at V and 1 base at J, with 10 bases between the two ends. The CDR3 is made up of 15 amino acids. Germline lookup yields CDR1 LGHNA and CDR2 YNFKEQ. This specimen comes from a study of T-cell reconstitution after alpha-beta-depleted transplantation in children. A TCRbeta library incorporating unique molecular identifiers was prepared. One entry per CDR3 protein results from TCRdb running MiXCR on the PCR reads. The sample yields approximately 430,000 distinct CDR3 sequences, 15% to 20% seen once. Findings and limits, study-wide: One year post-transplant, T-cell counts and diversity were largely derived from T cells produced anew. The origin of alpha-beta T cells about two months after transplant was reportedly several hundred expanded graft clones.

The J gene is TRBJ2-7, the V gene TRBV4-2; D is unclear. The sample was PBMCs, mostly from graft donor cells, taken 360 days after TCRalphabeta/CD19-depleted stem cell transplant. This receptor was obtained from a boy younger than two who had a stem cell transplant for Wiskott-Aldrich syndrome, so the T cells may come from the graft donor. The CDR3 DNA follows: TGTGCCAGCAGCCAAGAAACGGCAGTTTCCTACGAGCAGTACTTC. Amino acid sequence: CASSQETAVSYEQYF.